This T cell receptor (beta chain) originates from a study of CD8+CD57+ T cells in acquired aplastic anemia. About the research overall: Roughly 3.1 ug was the average amount of DNA from sorted CD4+ and CD8+ cells. Study-wide points: About 29 sequences, all CD8+ CDR3, were shared between patients and controls. Controls and patients did not differ significantly in CD8+ Simpson's diversity.

Individuals selected for sequencing had exhibited CD8+CD57+ cell expansion on flow cytometry. Patients were treatment-naive when blood was sampled. Concerning this clonotype itself: Antigen: not known.

The CDR3 is 15 amino acids. V shed 1 base and J shed 7 bases, with 14 bases lying between them. Germline assignment: CDR1 MGHDK and CDR2 SYGVNS. According to the study, genomic DNA was the template for TCR beta VDJ and CDR3 profiling. TCRdb recomputed calls from the reads with MiXCR, one row per CDR3 protein. The sample lists approximately 190,000 distinct CDR3 sequences; approximately 48% were seen once. The sample comprised sorted CD4+, CD8+, or CD8+CD57+ T cells (not recorded which) from PBMCs. This TCR derives from a human donor with aplastic anemia. The chain recombines TRBV25-1 with TRBJ2-1; D possibly corresponds to TRBD1 (7 bases). CDR3 nucleotide sequence: TGTGCCAGCAGTGAATCTACAGGGGAGGTGAATGAGCAGTTCTTC. This gives the protein CASSESTGEVNEQFF.